This T cell receptor beta chain was identified in a study of shared clonotypes between healthy human individuals. Background on the study: The composition of the donors was a couple of women and a few men aged 18 to 49.

A word on this clone: Its cognate antigen is unknown. The sample contains more than one DNA sequence encoding this CDR3.

Study observations and caveats: Having only a few donors restricted how much genetic and exposure-history diversity was captured. Among non-shared clonotypes, generation probabilities were lower than among those shared by all four donors.

Here immunoSEQ multiplex PCR was the method, and the copy in TCRdb shows in-frame clones only, minus some. This table has over 1.4 million clones, about 96% appearing once. Sample: naive CD4+ T cells sorted from blood. Regarding subset: CD45RA+ positively selected. This TCR was sampled from a man aged 30 to 39 in good health.

Here the CDR3 reads CASSQGQGNQPQHF. Here the CDR3 DNA reads TGCGCCAGCAGCCAGGGACAGGGGAATCAGCCCCAGCATTTT. The V and J genes are TRBV4-1 and TRBJ1-5, with 10 bases aligning to TRBD1. Unmatched junction bases numbered 0, after V lost 3 bases and J lost 4 bases. The CDR3 contains 14 residues. Germline values: CDR1 MGHRA, CDR2 YSYEKL.